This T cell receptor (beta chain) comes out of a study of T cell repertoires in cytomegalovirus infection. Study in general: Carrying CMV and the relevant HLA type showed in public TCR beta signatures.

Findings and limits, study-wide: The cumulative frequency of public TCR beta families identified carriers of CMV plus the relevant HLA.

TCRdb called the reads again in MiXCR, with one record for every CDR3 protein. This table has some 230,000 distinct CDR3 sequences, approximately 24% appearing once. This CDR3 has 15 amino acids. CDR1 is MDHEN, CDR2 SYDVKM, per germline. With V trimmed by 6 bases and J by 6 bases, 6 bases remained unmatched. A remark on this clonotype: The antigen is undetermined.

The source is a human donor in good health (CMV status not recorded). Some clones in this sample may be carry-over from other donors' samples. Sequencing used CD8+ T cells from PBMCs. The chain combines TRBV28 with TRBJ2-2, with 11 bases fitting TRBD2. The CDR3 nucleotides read TGTGCCAGCAGACTTAGCGGGGGGGCCCCCGGGGAGCTGTTTTTT. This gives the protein CASRLSGGAPGELFF.